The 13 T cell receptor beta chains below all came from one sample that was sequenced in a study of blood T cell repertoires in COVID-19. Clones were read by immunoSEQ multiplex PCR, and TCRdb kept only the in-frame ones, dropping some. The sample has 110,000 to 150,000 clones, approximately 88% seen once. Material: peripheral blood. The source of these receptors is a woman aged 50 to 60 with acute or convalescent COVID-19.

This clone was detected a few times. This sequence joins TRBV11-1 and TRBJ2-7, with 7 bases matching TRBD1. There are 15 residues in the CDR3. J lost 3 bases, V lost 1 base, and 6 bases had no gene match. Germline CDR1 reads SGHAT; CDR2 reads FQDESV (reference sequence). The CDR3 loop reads CASSLEGQALYEQYF. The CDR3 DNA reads TGTGCCAGCAGCTTAGAAGGACAGGCCCTCTACGAGCAGTACTTC.

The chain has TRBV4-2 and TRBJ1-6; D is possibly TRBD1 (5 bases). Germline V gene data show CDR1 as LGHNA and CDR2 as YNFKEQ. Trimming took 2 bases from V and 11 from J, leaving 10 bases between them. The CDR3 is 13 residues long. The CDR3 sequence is CASSQPQVPPLHF. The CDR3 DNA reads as TGTGCCAGCAGCCAACCACAGGTTCCACCCCTCCACTTT.

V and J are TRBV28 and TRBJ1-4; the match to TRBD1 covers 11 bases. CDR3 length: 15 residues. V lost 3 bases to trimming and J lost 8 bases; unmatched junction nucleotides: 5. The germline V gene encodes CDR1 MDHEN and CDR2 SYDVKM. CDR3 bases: TGTGCCAGCAGTTTGGGGACAGGGGGTCGGGAAAAACTGTTTTTT. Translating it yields CASSLGTGGREKLFF. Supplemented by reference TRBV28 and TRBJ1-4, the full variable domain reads DVKVTQSSRYLVKRTGEKVFLECVQDMDHENMFWYRQDPGLGLRLIYFSYDVKMKEKGDIPEGYSVSREKKERFSLILESASTNQTSMYLCASSLGTGGREKLFFGSGTQLSVL.

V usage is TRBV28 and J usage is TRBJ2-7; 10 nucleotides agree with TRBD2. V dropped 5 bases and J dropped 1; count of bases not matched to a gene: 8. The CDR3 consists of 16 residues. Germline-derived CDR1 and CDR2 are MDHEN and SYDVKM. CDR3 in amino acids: CASSPSGSGGSYEQYF. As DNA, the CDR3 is TGTGCCAGCAGTCCCAGTGGTAGCGGGGGGTCCTACGAGCAGTACTTC. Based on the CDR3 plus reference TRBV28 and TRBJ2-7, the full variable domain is DVKVTQSSRYLVKRTGEKVFLECVQDMDHENMFWYRQDPGLGLRLIYFSYDVKMKEKGDIPEGYSVSREKKERFSLILESASTNQTSMYLCASSPSGSGGSYEQYFGPGTRLTVT.

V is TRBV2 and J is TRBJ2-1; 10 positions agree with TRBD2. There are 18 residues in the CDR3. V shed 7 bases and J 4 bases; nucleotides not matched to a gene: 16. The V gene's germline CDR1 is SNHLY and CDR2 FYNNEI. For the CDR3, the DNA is TGTGCCAGCACAGGGGCTAGCGGGAGTATATGGGATTACAATGAGCAGTTCTTC. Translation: CASTGASGSIWDYNEQFF.

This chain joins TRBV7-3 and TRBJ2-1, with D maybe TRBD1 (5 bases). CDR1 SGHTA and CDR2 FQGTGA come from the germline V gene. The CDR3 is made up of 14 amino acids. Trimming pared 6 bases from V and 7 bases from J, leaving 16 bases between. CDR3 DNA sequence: TGTGCCAGCAGTAAAACAGGTTTACTTAATGAGCAGTTCTTC. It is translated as CASSKTGLLNEQFF.

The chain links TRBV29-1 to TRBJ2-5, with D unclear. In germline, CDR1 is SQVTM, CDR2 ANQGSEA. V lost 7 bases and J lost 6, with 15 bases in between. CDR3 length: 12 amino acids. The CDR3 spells CSGRRGQKTQYF. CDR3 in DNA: TGCAGCGGCCGCCGTGGTCAGAAGACCCAGTACTTC.

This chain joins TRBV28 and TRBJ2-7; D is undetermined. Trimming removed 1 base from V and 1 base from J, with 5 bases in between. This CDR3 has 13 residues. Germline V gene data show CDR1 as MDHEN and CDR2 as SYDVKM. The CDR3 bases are TGTGCCAGCAGTTTATCAGATTCCTACGAGCAGTACTTC. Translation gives CASSLSDSYEQYF.

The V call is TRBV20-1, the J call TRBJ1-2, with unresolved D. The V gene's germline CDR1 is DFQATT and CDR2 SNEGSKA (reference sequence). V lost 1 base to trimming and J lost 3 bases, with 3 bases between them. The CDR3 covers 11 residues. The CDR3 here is CSARGDYGYTF. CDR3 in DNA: TGCAGTGCTAGAGGCGACTATGGCTACACCTTC.

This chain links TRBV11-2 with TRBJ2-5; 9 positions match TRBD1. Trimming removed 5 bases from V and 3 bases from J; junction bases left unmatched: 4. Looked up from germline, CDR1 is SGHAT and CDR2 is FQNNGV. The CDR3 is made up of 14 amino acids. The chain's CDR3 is CASSHRTGEETQYF. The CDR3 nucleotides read TGTGCCAGCAGCCACAGGACAGGGGAAGAGACCCAGTACTTC.

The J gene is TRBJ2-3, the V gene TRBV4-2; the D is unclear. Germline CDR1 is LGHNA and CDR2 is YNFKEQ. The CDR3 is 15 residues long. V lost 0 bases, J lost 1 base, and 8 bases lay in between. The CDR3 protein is CASSQDLGGTDTQYF. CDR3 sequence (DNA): TGTGCCAGCAGCCAAGATCTGGGCGGCACAGATACGCAGTATTTT.

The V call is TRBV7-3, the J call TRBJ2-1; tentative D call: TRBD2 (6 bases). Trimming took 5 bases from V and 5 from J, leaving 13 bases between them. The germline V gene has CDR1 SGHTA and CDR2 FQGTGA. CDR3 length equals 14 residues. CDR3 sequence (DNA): TGTGCCAGCAGCGAGGGACGGAGGGACAATGAGCAGTTCTTC. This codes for CASSEGRRDNEQFF.

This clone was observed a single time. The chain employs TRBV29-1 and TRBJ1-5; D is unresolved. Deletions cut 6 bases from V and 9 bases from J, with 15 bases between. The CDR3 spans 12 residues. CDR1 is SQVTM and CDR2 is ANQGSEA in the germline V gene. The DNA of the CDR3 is TGCAGCGTCCTAGACCGTCCGGGGCCCCAGCATTTT. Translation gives CSVLDRPGPQHF.